A selection of T cell receptor beta chains follows, all from one sample in a study of post-analysis software for immune sequencing data. TCRdb reprocessed the PCR reads with MiXCR, giving one entry per CDR3 protein. Among 750,000 to 900,000 distinct CDR3 sequences listed, 35% to 55% were seen once. Sequenced input: blood. These receptors were taken from a girl aged 5-17 years with multiple sclerosis. Both conserved end residues are part of each CDR3. Fields, in order: V gene, clone size, D gene, J gene, CDR3 DNA, CDR3 protein. D genes are given only for firm matches. Clone sizes are given selectively: once, few, many, or a class where the clone is expanded.

TRBV12-3/TRBV12-4	.	TRBD1	TRBJ2-2	TGTGCCAGCAGTTTAGGACAGGGGAAGGCCGGGGAGCTGTTTTTT	CASSLGQGKAGELFF
TRBV20-1	.	.	TRBJ2-7	TGCAGTGCTAGGGCATTCCGGGCGGGCTACGAGCAGTACTTC	CSARAFRAGYEQYF
TRBV15	few	TRBD2	TRBJ2-3	TGTGCCACCAGCGACCGAGCGGGAAGGGTAGATACGCAGTATTTT	CATSDRAGRVDTQYF
TRBV28	.	.	TRBJ1-2	TGTGCCAGCAGTCTCAGTCACTATGGCTACACCTTC	CASSLSHYGYTF
TRBV7-2	many	.	TRBJ2-1	TGTGCCAGCAGTTTAACCTACAATGAGCAGTTCTTC	CASSLTYNEQFF
TRBV6-2/TRBV6-3	.	.	TRBJ2-1	TGTGCCAGCAGTTACCCCGGGACACCATCGGGGCAGTTCTTC	CASSYPGTPSGQFF
TRBV15	.	TRBD1	TRBJ2-5	TGTGCCACCAGCAGAGAACCCGGGACAGGGACCGAGACCCAGTACTTC	CATSREPGTGTETQYF
TRBV7-9	.	TRBD1	TRBJ2-4	TGTGCCAGCAGCACCCGAGGGGACAGGGAAAACATTCAGTACTTC	CASSTRGDRENIQYF
TRBV7-2	.	.	TRBJ2-6	TGTGCCAGCAGCTTAATCCTCTCTGGGGCCAACGTCCTGACTTTC	CASSLILSGANVLTF
TRBV20-1	few	TRBD1	TRBJ2-7	TGCAGTGCTAGAGATCAGGACAGGGGTTACGAGCAGTACTTC	CSARDQDRGYEQYF
TRBV10-3	.	.	TRBJ2-5	TGTGCCATCAGCGAGATCCAAGAGACCCAGTACTTC	CAISEIQETQYF
TRBV5-1	many	.	TRBJ1-2	TGCGCCAGCAATAAAGATATCACCCCTGGCTATGGCTACACCTTC	CASNKDITPGYGYTF
TRBV12-3/TRBV12-4	.	.	TRBJ2-2	TGTGCCAGCAGTTTTACTTACGGGGAGCTGTTTTTT	CASSFTYGELFF
TRBV12-3/TRBV12-4	.	TRBD1	TRBJ1-1	TGTGCCAGCATCCCGGACAGGGGGGATACTGAAGCTTTCTTT	CASIPDRGDTEAFF
TRBV27	.	.	TRBJ2-7	TGTGCCAGCAGTCCCGGCAGGGCCTCCTACGAGCAGTACTTC	CASSPGRASYEQYF
TRBV12-3/TRBV12-4	few	.	TRBJ2-4	TGTGCCAGCAGCATTCAAAACATTCAGTACTTC	CASSIQNIQYF
TRBV5-1	.	.	TRBJ2-3	TGCGCCAGCGTTCCCGGGGGCGGCGGGGCAGATACGCAGTATTTT	CASVPGGGGADTQYF
TRBV6-5	.	.	TRBJ2-3	TGTGCCAGCAGCTTTACTAGCAGAGGGGATACGCAGTATTTT	CASSFTSRGDTQYF
TRBV27	.	TRBD2	TRBJ2-1	TGTGCCAGCAGCAAGCCCAGCGGGATATGGGATGAGCAGTTCTTC	CASSKPSGIWDEQFF
TRBV28	.	.	TRBJ2-7	TGTGCCAGCAGTCCCCGGGACGGACAGTACGAGCAGTACTTC	CASSPRDGQYEQYF
TRBV3-1	.	.	TRBJ2-3	TGTGCCAGCAGCCAAGGTGGCGGGAAAGGAGATACGCAGTATTTT	CASSQGGGKGDTQYF
TRBV6-2/TRBV6-3	.	.	TRBJ1-6	TGTGCCAGCAACACAGGACAAGACTATTCACCCCTCCACTTT	CASNTGQDYSPLHF
TRBV30	.	TRBD2	TRBJ2-1	TGTGCCTGGAGTCCACTAGCGGGATTGAATAATGAGCAGTTCTTC	CAWSPLAGLNNEQFF
TRBV24-1	.	TRBD1	TRBJ2-3	TGTGCCACCAGGCAGACAGGGGGTAGCACAGATACGCAGTATTTT	CATRQTGGSTDTQYF
TRBV20-1	few	TRBD2	TRBJ2-1	TGCAGTGCTAGCCGACTAGCTCACAATGAGCAGTTCTTC	CSASRLAHNEQFF
TRBV12-3/TRBV12-4	.	TRBD1	TRBJ2-7	TGTGCCAGCAGTCCCATGGCCGGGACAGCGACCCTTGAGCAGTACTTC	CASSPMAGTATLEQYF